The rows below give T cell receptor beta chains drawn from one sample of a study of CD8 T cells in ankylosing spondylitis. TCRdb analysed the 5' RACE reads with MiXCR anew, one entry per CDR3 protein. The sample contains about 140,000 distinct CDR3 sequences, about 7% of which appear only once. Sequencing was performed on blood, either unsorted or a sorted T cell fraction (not recorded which). All receptors derive from a female donor with ankylosing spondylitis or in good health (not recorded which). Each CDR3 is given with its conserved first and last residue. D genes are given only for firm matches. The size field is filled for only some rows; it gives once, few, many or a size class.

V gene	clone size	D gene	J gene	CDR3 protein	CDR3 DNA
TRBV12-3/TRBV12-4	many	NA	TRBJ2-7	CASRLSYEQYF	TGTGCCAGCAGACTTTCCTACGAGCAGTACTTC
TRBV20-1	NA	TRBD2	TRBJ2-3	CSASETSGGDTQYF	TGCAGTGCTAGTGAGACTAGCGGGGGAGATACGCAGTATTTT
TRBV3-1	many	TRBD1	TRBJ1-6	CASRGTGDSPLHF	TGTGCCAGCAGAGGGACAGGGGATTCACCCCTCCACTTT
TRBV3-1	medium-sized	NA	TRBJ1-2	CASSQEAGSYGYTF	TGTGCCAGCAGCCAAGAGGCCGGTAGCTATGGCTACACCTTC
TRBV6-2/TRBV6-3	many	NA	TRBJ1-1	CASSYPGTVGPEAFF	TGTGCCAGCAGTTACCCTGGGACGGTCGGGCCTGAAGCTTTCTTT
TRBV19	many	NA	TRBJ1-5	CASQGPGGQPQHF	TGTGCCAGTCAAGGGCCAGGAGGTCAGCCCCAGCATTTT
TRBV7-2	few	NA	TRBJ1-2	CASSSERVFNYGYTF	TGTGCCAGCAGCTCCGAGAGAGTCTTTAACTATGGCTACACCTTC
TRBV9	few	NA	TRBJ1-1	CASSSYDRGTEAFF	TGTGCCAGCAGCTCGTACGACCGGGGCACTGAAGCTTTCTTT
TRBV5-4	NA	TRBD1	TRBJ2-2	CASSMPGQGITGELFF	TGTGCCAGCAGCATGCCGGGACAGGGGATAACCGGGGAGCTGTTTTTT
TRBV20-1	many	TRBD1	TRBJ1-5	CSAGTGGPQQPQHF	TGCAGTGCTGGAACAGGGGGCCCTCAACAGCCCCAGCATTTT
TRBV15	many	NA	TRBJ2-5	CATSKKTRGKETQYF	TGTGCCACCAGCAAAAAGACCAGGGGAAAAGAGACCCAGTACTTC
TRBV7-2	NA	NA	TRBJ1-5	CASSLWANQPQHF	TGTGCCAGCAGCTTATGGGCCAATCAGCCCCAGCATTTT
TRBV7-8	many	NA	TRBJ2-5	CASSSHQETQYF	TGTGCCAGCAGCTCCCATCAAGAGACCCAGTACTTC
TRBV12-3/TRBV12-4	many	NA	TRBJ1-2	CASSPTVGYGYTF	TGTGCCAGCAGTCCGACAGTTGGCTATGGCTACACCTTC
TRBV12-3/TRBV12-4	many	TRBD1	TRBJ1-1	CASINRGRSAEAFF	TGTGCCAGCATTAACAGGGGGCGATCAGCTGAAGCTTTCTTT
TRBV7-3	many	NA	TRBJ2-3	CASSFSGGQDTQYF	TGTGCCAGCAGCTTCTCCGGGGGGCAAGATACGCAGTATTTT
TRBV15	many	TRBD1	TRBJ1-2	CATSRDLTGGYGYTF	TGTGCCACCAGCAGAGATCTTACAGGGGGTTATGGCTACACCTTC
TRBV7-2	many	NA	TRBJ1-2	CASSLASGFNYGYTF	TGTGCCAGCAGCTTAGCGTCGGGCTTCAACTATGGCTACACCTTC
TRBV13	NA	NA	TRBJ2-7	CASSPRRGEQYF	TGTGCCAGCAGCCCGCGCCGGGGCGAGCAGTACTTC
TRBV3-1	many	NA	TRBJ1-4	CASSQDTEKLFF	TGTGCCAGCAGCCAAGATACTGAAAAACTGTTTTTT